This T cell receptor (beta chain) was recovered during a study of blood T cell repertoires in COVID-19. Clones were read by immunoSEQ multiplex PCR, and TCRdb kept only the in-frame ones, dropping some. The sample lists 65,000 to 75,000 clones; roughly nine tenths were seen once. The J segment lost 1 base and the V segment lost 3 bases, leaving 13 bases of the junction unmatched. Germline loops: CDR1 KGHSH, CDR2 LQKENI. The CDR3 loop spans 18 amino acids. The sample taken for sequencing was peripheral blood. The rearrangement joins TRBV18 to TRBJ1-2, with 8 bases identical to TRBD1. The TCR originated in a woman aged 45-65 years with active COVID-19. The CDR3 protein is CASSPRRTGTDYNYGYTF. For the CDR3, the DNA is TGTGCCAGCTCACCCAGGAGGACAGGGACGGATTATAACTATGGCTACACCTTC.